This T cell receptor beta chain was identified during a study of blood T cell repertoires in COVID-19. Profiling relied on immunoSEQ multiplex PCR, and the TCRdb table lists in-frame clones only, not all of them. The sample records a few hundred thousand clones, 90% being singletons. This TCR was recovered from a woman under 30 with acute COVID-19. The material sequenced was PBMCs or T cells enriched from blood (not recorded which).

The CDR3 spells CASSSSVGQGSYGYTF. CDR3 coding DNA: TGTGCCAGTAGTTCCTCAGTCGGACAGGGAAGCTATGGCTACACCTTC. The rearrangement joins TRBV19 to TRBJ1-2, with TRBD1 matching over 8 bases. Germline V gene data show CDR1 as LNHDA and CDR2 as SQIVND (reference sequence). The length of the CDR3 is 16 residues. Losses at the gene ends were 5 bases for V and 4 bases for J; bases not matched to a gene: 12.